The next 10 T cell receptor beta chains were all read from a single sample in a study of T cell repertoires in cytomegalovirus infection (dated by TCRdb to between 2017 and 2020). Sequencing took place on an Illumina HiSeq 1500. TCRdb reworked the public reads: Q25 trimming with fastp, MiXCR clone assembly, productive beta chains retained. Records with the same CDR3 protein are collapsed into one entry carrying the most frequent genes and DNA. In this sample the table shows 150,000 to 200,000 distinct CDR3 sequences, more than 15% of which occur a single time. The ten largest clones take up under 20% of the sample. Sequenced input: CD8+ T cells from PBMCs. Receptors originate from a human donor in good health (CMV status not recorded). Some clones in this sample may be carry-over from other donors' samples.

The J gene is TRBJ1-3, the V gene TRBV7-9; unclear D gene. The germline V gene has CDR1 SEHNR and CDR2 FQNEAQ (reference sequence). The CDR3 totals 17 residues. The germline V and J ends were trimmed by 5 bases and 2 bases, with 19 bases remaining between them. The CDR3 nucleotides read TGTGCCAGCAGCCCCCTCTTCGACGGCGTAACTGGAAACACCATATATTTT. Protein sequence: CASSPLFDGVTGNTIYF.

In its sample, this clonotype was seen a few times. The V gene is TRBV20-1, the J gene TRBJ2-7; D is uncertain. Trimming stripped 4 bases from V and 6 bases from J, with 16 bases between. This CDR3 comprises 13 residues. Germline V gives CDR1 DFQATT, CDR2 SNEGSKA (reference sequence). Here the CDR3 DNA reads TGCAGTGCTAACCCTACCTGGGGTGGCGAGCAGTACTTC. As protein: CSANPTWGGEQYF.

This chain joins TRBV7-9 and TRBJ2-7, with a tentative D call TRBD2 (5 bases). Trimming removed 2 bases from V and 0 bases from J, with 8 bases in between. Germline CDR1 reads SEHNR; CDR2 reads FQNEAQ (reference sequence). The CDR3 is made up of 14 amino acids. The CDR3 bases are TGTGCCAGCAGCTTACCGGGGAACTCCTACGAGCAGTACTTC. Translating gives CASSLPGNSYEQYF. Filled out from reference TRBV7-9 and TRBJ2-7, the complete variable domain reads DTGVSQNPRHKITKRGQNVTFRCDPISEHNRLYWYRQTLGQGPEFLTYFQNEAQLEKSRLLSDRFSAERPKGSFSTLEIQRTEQGDSAMYLCASSLPGNSYEQYFGPGTRLTVT.

This clonotype was counted between two and nine times. The chain recombines TRBV28 with TRBJ2-1; D is unresolved. Germline loops: CDR1 MDHEN, CDR2 SYDVKM. Trimming removed 10 bases from V and 8 bases from J, with 12 bases in between. The CDR3 sequence is 11 residues long. The chain's CDR3 is CATRRRDEQFF. The CDR3 bases are TGTGCCACCCGAAGGCGAGATGAGCAGTTCTTC.

The V and J genes are TRBV28 and TRBJ2-7, with D possibly TRBD1 on 7 matching bases. The CDR3 is made up of 16 amino acids. Per the germline V gene, CDR1 is MDHEN and CDR2 is SYDVKM. V was trimmed by 1 base and J by 6 bases, leaving 19 bases between them. For the CDR3, the DNA is TGTGCCAGCAGTTTATATCTTCCTTCAGGGGGGCTCGAGCAGTACTTC. Translating it yields CASSLYLPSGGLEQYF.

In the case of this clonotype: The junction does not match germline at one end; this may be a read error. J is TRBJ2-1 and V is TRBV7-9, with TRBD2 matching over 8 bases. This CDR3 is built from 12 residues. Germline CDR1 reads SEHNR; CDR2 reads FQNEAQ (reference sequence). CDR3 protein: CASSSEKRETCF. The CDR3 nucleotides read TGTGCCAGCAGCTCAGAGAAGCGGGAGACTTGCTTC.

The chain employs TRBV7-6 and TRBJ1-1; possible D gene TRBD1, 6 bases. The germline gives CDR1 SGHVS, CDR2 FNYEAQ. V lost 2 bases to trimming and J lost 8 bases, with 27 bases between them. The length of the CDR3 is 18 residues. The CDR3 loop reads CASSLRSTGALPPPEAFF. The CDR3, as DNA: TGTGCCAGCAGCTTAAGGTCGACAGGAGCTCTTCCTCCCCCAGAAGCTTTCTTT.

This clonotype was counted only a few times. This chain connects TRBV29-1 to TRBJ2-1; D assignment may be TRBD1 or TRBD2 (7 bases each). There are 13 residues in the CDR3. Per germline, CDR1 SQVTM and CDR2 ANQGSEA. The germline V and J ends were trimmed by 8 bases and 3 bases, with 14 bases remaining between them. The CDR3 loop reads CSTQGGSYNEQFF. CDR3 DNA sequence: TGCAGCACCCAGGGGGGGAGCTACAATGAGCAGTTCTTC.

This clonotype turned up a few times. V usage is TRBV28 and J usage is TRBJ2-7; tentatively, D is TRBD2 (5 bases). CDR1 and CDR2 (germline): MDHEN, SYDVKM. CDR3 length equals 15 residues. Trimming took off 4 bases at V and 4 bases at J, with 17 bases between the two ends. CDR3 bases: TGTGCCAGCAGTTCCCGGACTGGCGGAACTTACGAGCAGTACTTC. Translating gives CASSSRTGGTYEQYF. Filled out from reference TRBV28 and TRBJ2-7, the complete variable domain reads DVKVTQSSRYLVKRTGEKVFLECVQDMDHENMFWYRQDPGLGLRLIYFSYDVKMKEKGDIPEGYSVSREKKERFSLILESASTNQTSMYLCASSSRTGGTYEQYFGPGTRLTVT.

This clonotype was counted many times. V gene TRBV11-2 combines with J gene TRBJ2-1; D ambiguous. The germline V and J ends were trimmed by 3 bases and 5 bases, with 11 bases remaining between them. The germline gives CDR1 SGHAT, CDR2 FQNNGV. The length of the CDR3 is 14 residues. This chain's CDR3 is CASSLYIRDNEQFF. The CDR3 coding sequence is TGTGCCAGCAGCTTGTATATCCGAGACAATGAGCAGTTCTTC.